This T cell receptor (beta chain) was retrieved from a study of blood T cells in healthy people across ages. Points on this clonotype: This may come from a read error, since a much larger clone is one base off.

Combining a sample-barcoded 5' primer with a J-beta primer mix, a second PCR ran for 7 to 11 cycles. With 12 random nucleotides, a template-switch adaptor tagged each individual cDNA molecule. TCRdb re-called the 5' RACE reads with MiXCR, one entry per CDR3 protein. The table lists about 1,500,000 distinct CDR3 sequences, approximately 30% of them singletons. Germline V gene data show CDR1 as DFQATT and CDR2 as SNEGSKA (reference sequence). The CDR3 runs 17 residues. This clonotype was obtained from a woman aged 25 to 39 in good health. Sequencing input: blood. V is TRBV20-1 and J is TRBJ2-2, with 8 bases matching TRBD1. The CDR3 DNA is TGCAGTGCTAGAGAATGGGGCCGACAGGGGAACACCGGGGAGCGGTTTTTT. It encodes CSAREWGRQGNTGERFF.